Listed below are T cell receptor beta chains from one sample, sequenced in a study of T cell repertoires in cytomegalovirus infection. MiXCR, applied by TCRdb to the reads, yields one record per CDR3 protein. The table has over 300,000 distinct CDR3 sequences, around a tenth seen once. Sequenced input: PBMCs. Every receptor here comes from a human donor in good health (CMV status not recorded). Some clones in this sample may be carry-over from other donors' samples. CDR3s leave out the opening cysteine and the closing phenylalanine or tryptophan. Fields, in order: V gene, J gene, CDR3 protein.

>TRBV20-1|TRBJ2-1
SARVAGGFPYNEQF
>TRBV5-1|TRBJ1-2
ASSLNREGNGYT
>TRBV2|TRBJ1-2
ASSEWRSTGGYGYT
>TRBV15|TRBJ1-2
ATSSMDSSANYGYT
>TRBV11-3|TRBJ2-1
ASSLERMGLAGYNEQF
>TRBV28|TRBJ1-5
ASGLLRGNQPQH
>TRBV7-2|TRBJ2-1
ASSARLAGQYNEQF
>TRBV6-2/TRBV6-3|TRBJ1-1
ASSSITAPEAF
>TRBV7-6|TRBJ2-1
ASSLAPSYNEQF
>TRBV2|TRBJ2-6
ASAQVYGANVLT
>TRBV19|TRBJ2-7
ASSYGTGGAEQY
>TRBV19|TRBJ2-2
ASRVRGGVTGELF
>TRBV28|TRBJ1-2
ASATGGQANYGYT
>TRBV7-2|TRBJ2-5
ASSLGWVAQPLREAQY
>TRBV7-2|TRBJ2-7
ASSLGAEGGYEQY
>TRBV28|TRBJ1-2
ASSSSTGTETRYGYT
>TRBV20-1|TRBJ2-1
SARDLTSGPYNEQF
>TRBV12-3/TRBV12-4|TRBJ1-6
ASKTLGQGSSPLH
>TRBV7-8|TRBJ2-7
ASSPLGIRRTGQSYEQY
>TRBV7-6|TRBJ2-7
ASSFGRAGAYEQY
>TRBV12-3/TRBV12-4|TRBJ1-3
ASTPSGNPGNTIY
>TRBV20-1|TRBJ1-1
SALNNRARGTEAF
>TRBV7-6|TRBJ2-3
ASSSLVPDTQY
>TRBV28|TRBJ2-2
ASSLLTGLHTGELF
>TRBV7-9|TRBJ2-1
ASSPSRQNYNEQF
>TRBV15|TRBJ2-3
ATSRDSGTNTDTQY
>TRBV28|TRBJ2-4
ASSHLPPDSSTAKNIQY
>TRBV7-2|TRBJ2-3
ASSPFFAGGPTDTQY
>TRBV18|TRBJ2-1
ASSAMGDYNEQF